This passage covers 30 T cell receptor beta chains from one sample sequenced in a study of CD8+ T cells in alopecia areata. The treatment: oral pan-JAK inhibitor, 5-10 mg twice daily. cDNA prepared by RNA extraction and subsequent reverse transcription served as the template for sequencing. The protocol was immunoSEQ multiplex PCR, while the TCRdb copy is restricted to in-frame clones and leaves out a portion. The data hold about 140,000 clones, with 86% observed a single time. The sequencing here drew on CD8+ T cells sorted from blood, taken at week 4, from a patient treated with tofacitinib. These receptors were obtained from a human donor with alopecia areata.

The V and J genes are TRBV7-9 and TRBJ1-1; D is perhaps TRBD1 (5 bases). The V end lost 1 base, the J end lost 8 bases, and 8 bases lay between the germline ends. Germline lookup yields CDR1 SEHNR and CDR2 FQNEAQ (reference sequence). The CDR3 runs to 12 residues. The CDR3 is CASSLENREAFF. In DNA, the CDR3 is TGTGCCAGCAGCTTAGAAAACAGGGAAGCTTTCTTT. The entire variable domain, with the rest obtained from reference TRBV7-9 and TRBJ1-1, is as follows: DTGVSQNPRHKITKRGQNVTFRCDPISEHNRLYWYRQTLGQGPEFLTYFQNEAQLEKSRLLSDRFSAERPKGSFSTLEIQRTEQGDSAMYLCASSLENREAFFGQGTRLTVV.

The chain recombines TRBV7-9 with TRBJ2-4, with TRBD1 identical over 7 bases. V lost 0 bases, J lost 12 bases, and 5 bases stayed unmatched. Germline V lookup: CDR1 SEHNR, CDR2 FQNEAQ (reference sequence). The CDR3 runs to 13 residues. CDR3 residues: CASSLAHRGGQYF. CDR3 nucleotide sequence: TGTGCCAGCAGCTTAGCGCACAGGGGTGGTCAGTACTTC.

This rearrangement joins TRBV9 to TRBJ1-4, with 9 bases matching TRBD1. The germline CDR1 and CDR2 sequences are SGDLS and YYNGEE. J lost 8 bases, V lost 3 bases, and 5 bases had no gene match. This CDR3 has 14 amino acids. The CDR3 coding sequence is TGTGCCAGCAGCGCGGGACAGGGAGGAGAAAAACTGTTTTTT. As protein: CASSAGQGGEKLFF.

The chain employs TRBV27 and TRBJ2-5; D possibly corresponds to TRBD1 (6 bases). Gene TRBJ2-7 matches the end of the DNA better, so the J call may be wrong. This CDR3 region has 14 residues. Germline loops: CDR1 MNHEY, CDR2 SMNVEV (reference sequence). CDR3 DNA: TGTGCCAGCAGTTTATCAGCAGGGGCCTACGAGCAGTACTTC. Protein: CASSLSAGAYEQYF.

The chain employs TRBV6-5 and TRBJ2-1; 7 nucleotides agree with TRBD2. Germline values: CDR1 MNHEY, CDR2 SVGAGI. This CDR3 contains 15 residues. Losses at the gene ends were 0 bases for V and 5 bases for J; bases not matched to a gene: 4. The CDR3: CASSYSASGNNEQFF. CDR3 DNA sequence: TGTGCCAGCAGTTACTCGGCTAGCGGAAACAATGAGCAGTTCTTC.

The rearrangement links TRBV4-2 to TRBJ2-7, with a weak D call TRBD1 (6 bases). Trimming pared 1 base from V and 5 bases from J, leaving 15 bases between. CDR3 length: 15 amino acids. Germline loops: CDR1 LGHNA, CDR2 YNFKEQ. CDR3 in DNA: TGTGCCAGCAGCCAAGGCCGGGACACTTTTAACGAGCAGTACTTC. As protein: CASSQGRDTFNEQYF.

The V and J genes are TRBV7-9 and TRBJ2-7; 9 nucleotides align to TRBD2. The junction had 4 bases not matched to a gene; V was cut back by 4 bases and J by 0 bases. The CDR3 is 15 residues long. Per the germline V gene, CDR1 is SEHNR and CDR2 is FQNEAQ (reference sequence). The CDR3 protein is CASSSSGLASYEQYF. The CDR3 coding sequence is TGTGCCAGCAGCTCCTCGGGACTAGCCTCCTACGAGCAGTACTTC.

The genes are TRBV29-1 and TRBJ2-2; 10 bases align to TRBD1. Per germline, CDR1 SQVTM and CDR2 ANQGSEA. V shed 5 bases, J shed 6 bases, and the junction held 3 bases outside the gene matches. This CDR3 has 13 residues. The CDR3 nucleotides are TGCAGCGTTCGGGACAGGGGCGCCGGGGAGCTGTTTTTT. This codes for CSVRDRGAGELFF.

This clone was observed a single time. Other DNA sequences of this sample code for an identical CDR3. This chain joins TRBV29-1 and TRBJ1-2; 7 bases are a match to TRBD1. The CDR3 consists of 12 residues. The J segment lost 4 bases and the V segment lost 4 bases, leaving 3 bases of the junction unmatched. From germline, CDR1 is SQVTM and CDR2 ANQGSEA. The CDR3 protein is CSVVDRAYGYTF. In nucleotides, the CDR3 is TGCAGCGTTGTAGACAGGGCCTATGGCTACACCTTC.

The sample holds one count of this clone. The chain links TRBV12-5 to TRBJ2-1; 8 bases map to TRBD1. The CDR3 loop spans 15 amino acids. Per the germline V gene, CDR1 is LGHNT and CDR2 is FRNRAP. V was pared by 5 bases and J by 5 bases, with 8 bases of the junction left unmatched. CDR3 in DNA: TGTGCTAGTGGTCCGACAGGGGCCAGGGACAATGAGCAGTTCTTC. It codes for CASGPTGARDNEQFF.

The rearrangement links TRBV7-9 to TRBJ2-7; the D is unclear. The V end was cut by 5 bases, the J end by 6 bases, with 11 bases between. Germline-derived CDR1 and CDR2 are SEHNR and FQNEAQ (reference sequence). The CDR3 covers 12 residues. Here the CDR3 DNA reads TGTGCCAGCAGCGCCCGTGGCCTCGAGCAGTACTTC. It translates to CASSARGLEQYF.

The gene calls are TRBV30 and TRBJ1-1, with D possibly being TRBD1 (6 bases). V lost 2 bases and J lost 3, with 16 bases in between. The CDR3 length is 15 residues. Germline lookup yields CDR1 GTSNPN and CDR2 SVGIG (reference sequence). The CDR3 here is CAWSPNREVDTEAFF. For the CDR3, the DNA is TGTGCCTGGAGTCCCAACAGGGAGGTGGACACTGAAGCTTTCTTT.

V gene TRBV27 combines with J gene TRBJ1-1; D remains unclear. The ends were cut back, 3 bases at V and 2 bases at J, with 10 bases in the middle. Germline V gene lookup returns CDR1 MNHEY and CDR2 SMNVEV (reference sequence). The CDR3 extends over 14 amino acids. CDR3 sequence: CASSFAAANTEAFF. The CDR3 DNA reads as TGTGCCAGCAGTTTCGCGGCAGCAAACACTGAAGCTTTCTTT.

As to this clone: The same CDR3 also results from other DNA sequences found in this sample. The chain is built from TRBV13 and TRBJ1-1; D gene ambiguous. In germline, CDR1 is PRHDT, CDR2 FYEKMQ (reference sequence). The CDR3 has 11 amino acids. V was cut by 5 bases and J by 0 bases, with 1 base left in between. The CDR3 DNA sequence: TGTGCCAGCAGCCTGAACACTGAAGCTTTCTTT. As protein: CASSLNTEAFF.

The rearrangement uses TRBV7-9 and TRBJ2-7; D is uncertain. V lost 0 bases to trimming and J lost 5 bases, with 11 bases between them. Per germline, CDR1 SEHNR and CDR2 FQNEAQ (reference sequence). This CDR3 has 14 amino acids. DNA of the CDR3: TGTGCCAGCAGCTTAGCCGGGCAGCCTCACGAGCAGTACTTC. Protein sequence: CASSLAGQPHEQYF.

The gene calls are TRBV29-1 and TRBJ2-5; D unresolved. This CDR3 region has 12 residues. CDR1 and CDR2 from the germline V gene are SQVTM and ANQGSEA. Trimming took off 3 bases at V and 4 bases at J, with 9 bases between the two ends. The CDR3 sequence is CSVDLITETQYF. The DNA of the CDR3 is TGCAGCGTTGATCTAATTACAGAGACCCAGTACTTC.

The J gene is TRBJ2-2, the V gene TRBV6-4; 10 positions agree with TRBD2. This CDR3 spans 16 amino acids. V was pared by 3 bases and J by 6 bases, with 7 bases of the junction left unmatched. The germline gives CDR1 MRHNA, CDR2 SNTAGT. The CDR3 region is CASSEAPSGSAGELFF. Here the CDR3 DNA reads TGTGCCAGCAGTGAAGCGCCTAGCGGGAGTGCCGGGGAGCTGTTTTTT.

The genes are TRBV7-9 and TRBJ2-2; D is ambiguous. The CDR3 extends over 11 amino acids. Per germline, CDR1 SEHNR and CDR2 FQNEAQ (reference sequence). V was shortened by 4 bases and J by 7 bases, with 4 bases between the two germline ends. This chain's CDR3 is CASSYLGELFF. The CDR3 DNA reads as TGTGCCAGCAGCTACCTCGGGGAGCTGTTTTTT.

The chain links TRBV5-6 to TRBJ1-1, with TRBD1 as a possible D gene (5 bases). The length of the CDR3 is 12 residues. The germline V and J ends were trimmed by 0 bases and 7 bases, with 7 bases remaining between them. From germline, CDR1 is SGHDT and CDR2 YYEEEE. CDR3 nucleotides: TGTGCCAGCAGCTTGGGGGACGGTGAAGCTTTCTTT. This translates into CASSLGDGEAFF.

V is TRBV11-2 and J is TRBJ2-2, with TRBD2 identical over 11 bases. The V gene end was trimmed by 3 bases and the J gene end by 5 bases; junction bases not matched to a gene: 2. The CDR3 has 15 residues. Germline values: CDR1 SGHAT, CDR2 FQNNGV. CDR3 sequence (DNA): TGTGCCAGCAGCTTTTCTAGCGGGGGGACCGGGGAGCTGTTTTTT. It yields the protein CASSFSSGGTGELFF. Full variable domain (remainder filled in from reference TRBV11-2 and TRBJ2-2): EAGVAQSPRYKIIEKRQSVAFWCNPISGHATLYWYQQILGQGPKLLIQFQNNGVVDDSQLPKDRFSAERLKGVDSTLKIQPAKLEDSAVYLCASSFSSGGTGELFFGEGSRLTVL.

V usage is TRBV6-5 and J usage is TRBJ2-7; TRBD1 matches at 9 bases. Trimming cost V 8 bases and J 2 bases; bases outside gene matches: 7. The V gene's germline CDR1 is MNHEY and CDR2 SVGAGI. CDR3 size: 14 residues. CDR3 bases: TGTGCCAGCGTAAGAGGACAGGGGCCCTACGAGCAGTACTTC. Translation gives CASVRGQGPYEQYF.

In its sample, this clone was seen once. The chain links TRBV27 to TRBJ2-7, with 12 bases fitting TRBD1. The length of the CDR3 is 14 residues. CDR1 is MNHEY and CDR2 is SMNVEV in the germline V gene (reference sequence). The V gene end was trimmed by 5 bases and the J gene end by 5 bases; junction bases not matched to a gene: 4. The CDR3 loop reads CASSPGTGGHEQYF. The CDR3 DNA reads TGTGCCAGCAGTCCCGGGACAGGGGGCCACGAGCAGTACTTC.

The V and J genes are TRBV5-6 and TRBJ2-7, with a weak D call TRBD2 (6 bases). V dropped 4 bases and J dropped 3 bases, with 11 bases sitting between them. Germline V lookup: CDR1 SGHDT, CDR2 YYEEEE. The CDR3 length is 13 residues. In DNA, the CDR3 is TGTGCCAGCAGCCCTTCTAGCGTCTACGAGCAGTACTTC. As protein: CASSPSSVYEQYF.

The CDR3 nucleotides are TGCAGCGTTGAAGCGGACGGCTACAATGAGCAGTTCTTC. Amino acid sequence: CSVEADGYNEQFF. V usage is TRBV29-1 and J usage is TRBJ2-1; D is unclear. The length of the CDR3 is 13 residues. Germline CDR1 is SQVTM and CDR2 is ANQGSEA. The ends were cut back, 1 base at V and 3 bases at J, with 7 bases in the middle.

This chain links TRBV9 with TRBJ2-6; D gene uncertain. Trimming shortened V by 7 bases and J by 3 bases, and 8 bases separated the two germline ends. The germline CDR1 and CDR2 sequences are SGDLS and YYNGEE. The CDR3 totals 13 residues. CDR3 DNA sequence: TGTGCCAGCGCGACGGTTGGGGCCAACGTCCTGACTTTC. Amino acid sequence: CASATVGANVLTF.

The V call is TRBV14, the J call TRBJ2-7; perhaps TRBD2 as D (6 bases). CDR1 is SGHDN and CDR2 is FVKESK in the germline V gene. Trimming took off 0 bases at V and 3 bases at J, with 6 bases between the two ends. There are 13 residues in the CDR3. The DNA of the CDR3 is TGTGCCAGCAGCCAAGAGGGGGGCTACGAGCAGTACTTC. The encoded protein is CASSQEGGYEQYF.

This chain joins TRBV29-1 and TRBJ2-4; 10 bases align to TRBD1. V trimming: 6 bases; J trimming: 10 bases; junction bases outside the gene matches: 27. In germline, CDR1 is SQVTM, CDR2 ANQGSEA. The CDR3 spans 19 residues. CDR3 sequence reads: CSVEQFRGQGMVVWGIQYF. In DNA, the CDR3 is TGCAGCGTGGAACAATTTAGGGGACAGGGGATGGTAGTCTGGGGTATTCAGTACTTC.

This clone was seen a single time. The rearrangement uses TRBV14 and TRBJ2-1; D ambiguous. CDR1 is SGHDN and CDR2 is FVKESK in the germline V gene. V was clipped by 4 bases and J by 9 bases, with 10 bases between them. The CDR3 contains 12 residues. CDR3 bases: TGTGCCAGCAGCCTTAACACGTTTGAGCAGTTCTTC. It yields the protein CASSLNTFEQFF.

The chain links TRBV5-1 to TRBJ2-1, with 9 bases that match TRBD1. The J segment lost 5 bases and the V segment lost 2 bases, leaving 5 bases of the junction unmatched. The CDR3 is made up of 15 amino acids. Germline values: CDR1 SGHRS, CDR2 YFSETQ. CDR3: CASSFGDRVDNEQFF. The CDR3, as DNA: TGCGCCAGCAGCTTCGGGGACAGGGTCGACAATGAGCAGTTCTTC.

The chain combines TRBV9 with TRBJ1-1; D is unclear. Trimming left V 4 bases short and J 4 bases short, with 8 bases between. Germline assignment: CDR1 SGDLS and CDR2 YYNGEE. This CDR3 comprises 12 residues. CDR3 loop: CASSPWGTEAFF. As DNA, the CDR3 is TGTGCCAGCAGCCCCTGGGGCACTGAAGCTTTCTTT.